The clone carrying this T cell receptor (beta chain) was picked up a small number of times. Its matching antigen is unknown. These data originate in a study of response to subunit inactivated influenza vaccine. General study findings and limits: The authors proposed limited new T cell recruitment per seasonal influenza vaccination.

Each CDR3 protein gets one entry after TCRdb re-called the RT-PCR reads with MiXCR. The repertoire holds 500,000 to 650,000 distinct CDR3 sequences, with less than 8% as singletons. This CDR3 has 16 residues. CDR1 and CDR2 from the germline V gene are SGHTS and YDEGEE. Trimming shortened V by 4 bases and J by 0 bases, and 16 bases separated the two germline ends. This sequence was found in a man aged 50 to 69 who received an inactivated influenza vaccine. The material was PBMCs from blood, obtained roughly 24 months after vaccination. This chain uses TRBV5-8 with TRBJ1-1; D possibly corresponds to TRBD1 (5 bases). CDR3 residues: CASSPGLSFMNTEAFF. CDR3 DNA sequence: TGTGCCAGCAGCCCGGGACTGTCGTTCATGAACACTGAAGCTTTCTTT.